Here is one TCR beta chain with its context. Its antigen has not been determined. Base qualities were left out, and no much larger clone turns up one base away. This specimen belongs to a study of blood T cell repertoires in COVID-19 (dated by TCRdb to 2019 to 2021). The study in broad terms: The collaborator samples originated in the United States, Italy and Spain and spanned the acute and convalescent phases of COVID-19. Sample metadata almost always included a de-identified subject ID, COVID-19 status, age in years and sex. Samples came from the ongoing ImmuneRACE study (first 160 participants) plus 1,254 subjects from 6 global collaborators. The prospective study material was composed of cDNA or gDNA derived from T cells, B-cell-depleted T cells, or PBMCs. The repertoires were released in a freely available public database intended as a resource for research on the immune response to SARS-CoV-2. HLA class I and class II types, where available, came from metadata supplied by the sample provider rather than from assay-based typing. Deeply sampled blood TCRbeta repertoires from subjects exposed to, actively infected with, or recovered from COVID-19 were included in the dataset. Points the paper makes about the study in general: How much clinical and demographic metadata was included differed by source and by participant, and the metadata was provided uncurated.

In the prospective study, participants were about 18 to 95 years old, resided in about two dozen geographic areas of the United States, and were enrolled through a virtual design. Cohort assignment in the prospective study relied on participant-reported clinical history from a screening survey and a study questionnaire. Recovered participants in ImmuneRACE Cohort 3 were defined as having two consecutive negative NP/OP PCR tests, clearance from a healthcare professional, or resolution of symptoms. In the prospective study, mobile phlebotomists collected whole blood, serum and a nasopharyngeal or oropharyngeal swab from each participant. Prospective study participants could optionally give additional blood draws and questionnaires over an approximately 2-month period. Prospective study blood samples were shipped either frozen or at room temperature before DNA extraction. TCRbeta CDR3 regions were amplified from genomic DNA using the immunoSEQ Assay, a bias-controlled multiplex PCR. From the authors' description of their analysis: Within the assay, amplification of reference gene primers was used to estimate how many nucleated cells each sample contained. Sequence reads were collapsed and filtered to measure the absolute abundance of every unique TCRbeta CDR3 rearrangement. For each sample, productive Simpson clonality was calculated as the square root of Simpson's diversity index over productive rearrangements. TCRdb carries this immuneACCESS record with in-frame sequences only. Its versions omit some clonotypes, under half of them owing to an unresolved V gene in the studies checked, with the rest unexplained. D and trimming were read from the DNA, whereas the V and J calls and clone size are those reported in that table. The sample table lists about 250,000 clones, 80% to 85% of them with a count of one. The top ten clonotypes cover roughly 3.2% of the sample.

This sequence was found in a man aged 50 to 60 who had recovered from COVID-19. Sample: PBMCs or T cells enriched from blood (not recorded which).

The bases read TGTGCCACCAGTGGGTCGGGGACTAGCGGTTTCAATGAGCAGTTCTTC. This sequence encodes CATSGSGTSGFNEQFF. The chain was built from TRBV24-1 and TRBJ2-1; a stretch of 11 junction bases matches TRBD2. From V the trimming removes 5 bases and from J it removes 6 bases, while the gene matches leave 8 bases of the junction unaccounted for. The CDR3, from cysteine to phenylalanine, totals 16 residues. Just the 48-base CDR3 DNA is kept, in frame starting at base 1. Sequences KGHDR (CDR1) and SFDVKD (CDR2) are obtained from the germline V gene.